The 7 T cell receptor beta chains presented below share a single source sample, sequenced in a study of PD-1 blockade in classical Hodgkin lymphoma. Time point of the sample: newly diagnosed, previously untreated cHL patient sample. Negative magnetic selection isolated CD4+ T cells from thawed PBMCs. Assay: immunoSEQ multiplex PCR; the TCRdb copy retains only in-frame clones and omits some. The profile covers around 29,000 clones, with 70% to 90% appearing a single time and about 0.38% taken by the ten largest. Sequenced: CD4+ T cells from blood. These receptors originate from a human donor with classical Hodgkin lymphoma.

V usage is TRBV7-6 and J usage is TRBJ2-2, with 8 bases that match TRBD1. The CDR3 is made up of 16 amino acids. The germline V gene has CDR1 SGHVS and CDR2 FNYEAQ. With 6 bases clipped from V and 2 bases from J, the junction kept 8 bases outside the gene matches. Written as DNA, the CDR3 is TGTGCCAGCAGTAATCGACAGGGGATTAACACCGGGGAGCTGTTTTTT. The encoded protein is CASSNRQGINTGELFF.

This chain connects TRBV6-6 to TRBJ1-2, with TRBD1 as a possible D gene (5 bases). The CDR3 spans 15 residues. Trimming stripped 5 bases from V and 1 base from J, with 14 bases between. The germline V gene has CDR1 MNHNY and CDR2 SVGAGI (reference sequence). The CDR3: CASSGAGEGNYGYTF. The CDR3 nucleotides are TGTGCCAGCAGTGGGGCGGGAGAAGGTAACTATGGCTACACCTTC.

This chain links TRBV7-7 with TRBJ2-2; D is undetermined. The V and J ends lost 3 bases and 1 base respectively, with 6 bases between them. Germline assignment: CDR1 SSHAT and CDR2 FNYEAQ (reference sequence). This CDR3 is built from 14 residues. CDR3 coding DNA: TGTGCCAGCAGCTTGCGAATGAACACCGGGGAGCTGTTTTTT. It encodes CASSLRMNTGELFF.

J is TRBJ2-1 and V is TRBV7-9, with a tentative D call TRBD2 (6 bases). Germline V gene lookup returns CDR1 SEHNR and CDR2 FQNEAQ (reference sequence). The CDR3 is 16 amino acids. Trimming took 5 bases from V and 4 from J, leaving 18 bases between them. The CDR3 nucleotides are TGTGCCAGCAGCCCCCCGGGAGTTCGGTCATACAATGAGCAGTTCTTC. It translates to CASSPPGVRSYNEQFF.

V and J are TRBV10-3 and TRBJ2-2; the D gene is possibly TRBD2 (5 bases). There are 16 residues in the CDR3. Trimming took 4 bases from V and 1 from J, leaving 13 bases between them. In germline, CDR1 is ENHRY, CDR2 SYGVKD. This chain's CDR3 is CAISGSASMNTGELFF. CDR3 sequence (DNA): TGTGCCATCAGTGGCTCGGCTAGCATGAACACCGGGGAGCTGTTTTTT.

DNA for the CDR3: TGTGCCAGCAGCACCCAGGGCGGGGGCACAGATACGCAGTATTTT. As protein: CASSTQGGGTDTQYF. The V call is TRBV7-2, the J call TRBJ2-3, with D tentatively TRBD2 (6 bases). The CDR3 runs 15 residues. With 5 bases removed from V and 1 base from J, the gap between germline ends came to 13 bases. Germline V gene sequence: CDR1 SGHTA, CDR2 FQGNSA.

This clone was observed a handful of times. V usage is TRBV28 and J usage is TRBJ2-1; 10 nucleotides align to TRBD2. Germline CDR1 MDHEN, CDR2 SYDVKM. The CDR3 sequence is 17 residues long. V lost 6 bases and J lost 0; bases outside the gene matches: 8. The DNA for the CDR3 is TGTGCCAGCAGAGGGAGCGGGAGGGGTAGCTCCTACAATGAGCAGTTCTTC. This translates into CASRGSGRGSSYNEQFF.